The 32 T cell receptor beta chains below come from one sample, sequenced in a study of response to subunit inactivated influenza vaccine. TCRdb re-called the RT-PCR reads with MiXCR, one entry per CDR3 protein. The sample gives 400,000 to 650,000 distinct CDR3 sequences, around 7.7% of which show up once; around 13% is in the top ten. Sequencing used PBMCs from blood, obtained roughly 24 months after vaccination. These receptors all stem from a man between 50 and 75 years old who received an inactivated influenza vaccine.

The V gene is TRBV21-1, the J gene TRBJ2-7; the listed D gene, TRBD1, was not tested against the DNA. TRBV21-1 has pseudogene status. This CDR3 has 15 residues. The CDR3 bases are TGTGCCAGCAGCAAAGAACAGGGGGCACCTCTGGAGCAGTACTTC. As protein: CASSKEQGAPLEQYF.

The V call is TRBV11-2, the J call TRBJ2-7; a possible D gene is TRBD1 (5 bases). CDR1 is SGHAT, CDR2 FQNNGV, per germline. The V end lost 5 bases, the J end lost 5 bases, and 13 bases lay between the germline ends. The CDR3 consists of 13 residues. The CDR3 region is CASSPQAGNEQYF. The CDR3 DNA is TGTGCCAGCAGCCCCCAGGCAGGGAACGAGCAGTACTTC.

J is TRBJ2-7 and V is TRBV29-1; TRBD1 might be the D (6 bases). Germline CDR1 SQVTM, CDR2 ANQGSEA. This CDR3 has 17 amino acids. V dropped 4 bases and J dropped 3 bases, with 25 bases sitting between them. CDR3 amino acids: CSVVAPRGQGSRYEQYF. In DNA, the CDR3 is TGCAGCGTTGTGGCACCCAGAGGTCAGGGGTCGCGCTACGAGCAGTACTTC.

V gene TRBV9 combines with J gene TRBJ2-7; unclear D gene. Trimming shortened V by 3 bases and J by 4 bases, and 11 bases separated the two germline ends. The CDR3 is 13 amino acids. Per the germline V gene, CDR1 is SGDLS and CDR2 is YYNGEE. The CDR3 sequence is CASSGLQRYEQYF. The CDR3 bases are TGTGCCAGCAGCGGATTACAGAGGTACGAGCAGTACTTC.

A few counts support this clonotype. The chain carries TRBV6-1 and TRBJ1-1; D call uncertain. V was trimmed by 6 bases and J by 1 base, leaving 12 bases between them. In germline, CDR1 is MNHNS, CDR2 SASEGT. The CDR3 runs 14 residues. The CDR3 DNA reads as TGTGCCAGCAGCCCCAGGCCCAGGAACACTGAAGCTTTCTTT. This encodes CASSPRPRNTEAFF.

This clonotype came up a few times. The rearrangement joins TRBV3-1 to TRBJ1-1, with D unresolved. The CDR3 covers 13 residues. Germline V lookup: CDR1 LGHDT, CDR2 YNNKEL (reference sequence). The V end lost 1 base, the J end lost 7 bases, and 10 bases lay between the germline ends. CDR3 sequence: CASSQGARSEAFF. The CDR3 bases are TGTGCCAGCAGCCAAGGGGCACGTAGTGAAGCTTTCTTT.

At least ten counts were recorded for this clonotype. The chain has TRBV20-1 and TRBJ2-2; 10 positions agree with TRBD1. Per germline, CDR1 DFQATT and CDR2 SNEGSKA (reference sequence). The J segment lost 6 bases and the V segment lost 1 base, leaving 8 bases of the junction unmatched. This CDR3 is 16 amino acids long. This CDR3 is CSARGEGTGDSGELFF. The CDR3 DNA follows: TGCAGTGCTAGAGGGGAGGGGACAGGGGATTCCGGGGAGCTGTTTTTT.

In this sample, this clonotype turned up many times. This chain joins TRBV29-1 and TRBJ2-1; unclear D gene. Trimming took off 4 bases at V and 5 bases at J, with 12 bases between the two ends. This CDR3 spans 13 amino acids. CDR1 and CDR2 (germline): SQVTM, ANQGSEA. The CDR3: CSVGSKLHNEQFF. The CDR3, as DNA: TGCAGCGTTGGTTCAAAGCTACACAATGAGCAGTTCTTC.

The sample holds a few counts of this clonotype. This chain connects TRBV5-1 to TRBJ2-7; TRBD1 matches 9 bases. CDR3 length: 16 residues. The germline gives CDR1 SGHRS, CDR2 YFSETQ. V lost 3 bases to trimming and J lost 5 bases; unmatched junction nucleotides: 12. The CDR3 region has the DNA TGCGCCAGCAGCTCGATGTCGGGACAGGGTCTGAACGAGCAGTACTTC. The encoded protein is CASSSMSGQGLNEQYF.

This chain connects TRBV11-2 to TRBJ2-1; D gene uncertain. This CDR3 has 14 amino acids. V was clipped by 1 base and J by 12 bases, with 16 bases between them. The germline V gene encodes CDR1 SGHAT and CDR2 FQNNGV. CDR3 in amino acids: CASSLAPPGFGQFF. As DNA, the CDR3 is TGTGCCAGCAGCTTAGCCCCTCCCGGGTTCGGGCAGTTCTTC.

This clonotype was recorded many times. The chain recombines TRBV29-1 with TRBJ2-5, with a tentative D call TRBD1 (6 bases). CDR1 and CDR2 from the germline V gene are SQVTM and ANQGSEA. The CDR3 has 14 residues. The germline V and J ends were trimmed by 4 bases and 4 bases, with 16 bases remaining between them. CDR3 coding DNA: TGCAGCGTTGGTCCCAGGGGTAGTCCAGAGACCCAGTACTTC. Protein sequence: CSVGPRGSPETQYF.

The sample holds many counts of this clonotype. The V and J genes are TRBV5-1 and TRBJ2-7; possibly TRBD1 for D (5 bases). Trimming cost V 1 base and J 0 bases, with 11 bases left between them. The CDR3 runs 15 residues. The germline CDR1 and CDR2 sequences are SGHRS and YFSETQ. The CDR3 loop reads CASSLRQGGSYEQYF. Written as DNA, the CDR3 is TGCGCCAGCAGCTTGAGGCAGGGTGGCTCCTACGAGCAGTACTTC.

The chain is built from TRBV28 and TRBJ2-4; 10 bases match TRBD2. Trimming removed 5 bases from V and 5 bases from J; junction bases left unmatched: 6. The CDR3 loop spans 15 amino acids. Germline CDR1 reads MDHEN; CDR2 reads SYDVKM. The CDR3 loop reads CASSMLAGAENIQYF. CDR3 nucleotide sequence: TGTGCCAGCAGTATGCTAGCGGGAGCGGAAAACATTCAGTACTTC.

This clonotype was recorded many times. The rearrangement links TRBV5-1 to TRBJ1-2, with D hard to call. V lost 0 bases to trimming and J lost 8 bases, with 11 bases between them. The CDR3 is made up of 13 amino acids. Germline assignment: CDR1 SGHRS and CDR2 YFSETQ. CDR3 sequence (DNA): TGCGCCAGCAGCTTGGGGACGGACCAAGGCTACACCTTC. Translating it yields CASSLGTDQGYTF.

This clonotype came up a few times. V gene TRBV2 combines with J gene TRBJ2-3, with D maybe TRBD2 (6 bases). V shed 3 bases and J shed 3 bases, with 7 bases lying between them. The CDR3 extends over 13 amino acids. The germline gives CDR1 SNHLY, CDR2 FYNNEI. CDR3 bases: TGTGCCAGCAGTGATGCGGGGACAGATACGCAGTATTTT. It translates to CASSDAGTDTQYF.

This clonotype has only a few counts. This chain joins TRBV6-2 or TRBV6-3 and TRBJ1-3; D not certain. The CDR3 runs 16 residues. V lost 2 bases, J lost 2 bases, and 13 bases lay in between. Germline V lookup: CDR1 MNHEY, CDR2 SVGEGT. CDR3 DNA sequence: TGTGCCAGCAGTTACCGGGGTGTCGCGGCTGGAAACACCATATATTTT. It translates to CASSYRGVAAGNTIYF.

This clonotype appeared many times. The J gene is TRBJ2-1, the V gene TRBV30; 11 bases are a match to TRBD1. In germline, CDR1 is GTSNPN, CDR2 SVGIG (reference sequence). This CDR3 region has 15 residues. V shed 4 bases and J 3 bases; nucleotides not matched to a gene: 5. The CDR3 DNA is TGTGCCTGGATCTACGGGACAGGGGGCTACAATGAGCAGTTCTTC. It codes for CAWIYGTGGYNEQFF.

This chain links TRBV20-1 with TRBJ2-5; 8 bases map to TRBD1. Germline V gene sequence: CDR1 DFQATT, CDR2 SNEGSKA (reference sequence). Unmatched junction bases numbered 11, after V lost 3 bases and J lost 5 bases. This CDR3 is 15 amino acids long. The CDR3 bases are TGCAGTGCTAGTGAGGGACAGGCGGCGGGGGAGACCCAGTACTTC. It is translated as CSASEGQAAGETQYF.

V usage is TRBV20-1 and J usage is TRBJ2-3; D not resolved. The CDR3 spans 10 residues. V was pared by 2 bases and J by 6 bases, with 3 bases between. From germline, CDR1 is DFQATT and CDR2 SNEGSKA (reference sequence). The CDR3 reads CSARWDTQYF. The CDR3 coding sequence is TGCAGTGCTAGATGGGATACGCAGTATTTT.

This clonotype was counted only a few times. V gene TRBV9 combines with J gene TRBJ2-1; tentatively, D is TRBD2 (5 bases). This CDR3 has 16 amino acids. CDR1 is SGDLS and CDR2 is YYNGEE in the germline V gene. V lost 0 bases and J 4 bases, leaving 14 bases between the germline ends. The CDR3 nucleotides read TGTGCCAGCAGCGTAGCTTCTAGCCCTCTATACAATGAGCAGTTCTTC. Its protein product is CASSVASSPLYNEQFF.

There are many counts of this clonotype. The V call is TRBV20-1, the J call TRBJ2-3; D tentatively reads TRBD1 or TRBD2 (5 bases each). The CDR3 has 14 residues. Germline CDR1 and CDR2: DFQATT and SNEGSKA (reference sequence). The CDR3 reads CTLTPPGRTDTQYF. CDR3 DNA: TGCACCCTAACCCCCCCGGGGCGCACAGATACGCAGTATTTT.

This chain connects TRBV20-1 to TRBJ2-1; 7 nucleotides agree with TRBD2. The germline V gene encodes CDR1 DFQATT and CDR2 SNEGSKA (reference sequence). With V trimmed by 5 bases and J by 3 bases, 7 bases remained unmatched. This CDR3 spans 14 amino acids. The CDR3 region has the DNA TGCAGTGCTTCCAGACTAGCTAACTACAATGAGCAGTTCTTC. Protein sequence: CSASRLANYNEQFF.

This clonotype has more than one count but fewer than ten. For the CDR3, the DNA is TGTGCCAGCAGTCCCATGCCCCTAGCGGGGAGTGGGACAGATACGCAGTATTTT. It yields the protein CASSPMPLAGSGTDTQYF. V usage is TRBV12-3 or TRBV12-4 and J usage is TRBJ2-3; TRBD2 aligns across 9 bases. V shed 5 bases and J 3 bases; nucleotides not matched to a gene: 15. The CDR3 has 18 amino acids.

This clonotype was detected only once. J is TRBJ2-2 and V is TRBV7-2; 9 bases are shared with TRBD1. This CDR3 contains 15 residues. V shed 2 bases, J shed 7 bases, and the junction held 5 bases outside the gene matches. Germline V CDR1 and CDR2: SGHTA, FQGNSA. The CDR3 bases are TGTGCCAGCAGCTTAACGGGACAGGGTATCGGGGAGCTGTTTTTT. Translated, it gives CASSLTGQGIGELFF.

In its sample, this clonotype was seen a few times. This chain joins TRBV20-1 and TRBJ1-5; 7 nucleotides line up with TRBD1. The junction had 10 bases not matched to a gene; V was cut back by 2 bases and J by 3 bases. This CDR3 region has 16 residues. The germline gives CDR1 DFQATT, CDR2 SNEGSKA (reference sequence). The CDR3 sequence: CSARRTGLVSNQPQHF. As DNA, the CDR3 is TGCAGTGCTAGACGGACAGGACTTGTTTCCAATCAGCCCCAGCATTTT.

CDR3 sequence reads: CASSWASRETQYF. In DNA, the CDR3 is TGTGCCAGCAGTTGGGCGAGCCGAGAGACCCAGTACTTC. This chain links TRBV6-5 with TRBJ2-5; D unresolved. The germline CDR1 and CDR2 sequences are MNHEY and SVGAGI. With 4 bases removed from V and 4 bases from J, the gap between germline ends came to 10 bases. The CDR3 runs to 13 residues.

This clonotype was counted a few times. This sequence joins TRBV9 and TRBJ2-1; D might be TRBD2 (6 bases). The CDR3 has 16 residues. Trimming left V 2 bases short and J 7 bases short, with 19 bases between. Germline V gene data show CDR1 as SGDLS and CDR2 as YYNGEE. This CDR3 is CASSVRASAIPNEQFF. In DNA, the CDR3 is TGTGCCAGCAGCGTCCGAGCTAGCGCCATTCCTAATGAGCAGTTCTTC. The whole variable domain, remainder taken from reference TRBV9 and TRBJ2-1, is DSGVTQTPKHLITATGQRVTLRCSPRSGDLSVYWYQQSLDQGLQFLIQYYNGEERAKGNILERFSAQQFPDLHSELNLSSLELGDSALYFCASSVRASAIPNEQFFGPGTRLTVL.

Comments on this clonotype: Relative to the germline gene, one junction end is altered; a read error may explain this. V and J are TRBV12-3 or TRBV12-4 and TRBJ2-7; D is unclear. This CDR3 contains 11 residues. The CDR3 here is CSSSPEYEQYF. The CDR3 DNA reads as TGTTCCAGCAGTCCGGAGTACGAGCAGTACTTC.

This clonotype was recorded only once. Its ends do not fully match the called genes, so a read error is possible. This chain's CDR3 is CAGSQDLGALPNNEQFF. The CDR3 DNA follows: TGTGCCGGCAGCCAAGACCTCGGGGCTTTACCAAACAATGAGCAGTTCTTC. This sequence joins TRBV4-2 and TRBJ2-1; D tentatively fits TRBD1 or TRBD2 (5 bases each). Germline CDR1 reads LGHNA; CDR2 reads YNFKEQ. This CDR3 is 17 amino acids long.

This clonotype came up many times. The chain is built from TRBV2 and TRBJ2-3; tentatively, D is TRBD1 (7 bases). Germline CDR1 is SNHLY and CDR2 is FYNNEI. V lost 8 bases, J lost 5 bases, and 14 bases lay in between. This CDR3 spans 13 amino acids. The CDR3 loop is CASGGGAGDTQYF. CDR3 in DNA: TGTGCCAGCGGAGGGGGCGCAGGAGATACGCAGTATTTT.

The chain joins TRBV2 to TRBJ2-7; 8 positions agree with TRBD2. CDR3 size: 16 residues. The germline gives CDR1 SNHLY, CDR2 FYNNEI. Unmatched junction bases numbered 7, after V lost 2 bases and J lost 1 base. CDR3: CASSERASGPSYEQYF. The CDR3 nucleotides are TGTGCCAGCAGTGAAAGGGCTAGCGGGCCTTCCTACGAGCAGTACTTC.

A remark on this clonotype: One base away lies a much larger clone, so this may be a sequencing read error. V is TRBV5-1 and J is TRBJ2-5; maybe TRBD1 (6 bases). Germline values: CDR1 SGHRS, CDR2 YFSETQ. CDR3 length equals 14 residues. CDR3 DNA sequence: TGCGCCGGCAGCATCCGGACAGACCAAGAGACCCAGTACTTC. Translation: CAGSIRTDQETQYF. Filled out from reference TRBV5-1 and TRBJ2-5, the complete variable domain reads KAGVTQTPRYLIKTRGQQVTLSCSPISGHRSVSWYQQTPGQGLQFLFEYFSETQRNKGNFPGRFSGRQFSNSRSEMNVSTLELGDSALYLCAGSIRTDQETQYFGPGTRLLVL.